One sample yielded the 9 T cell receptor beta chains listed below, sequenced in a study of blood T cell repertoires in COVID-19. Measured with immunoSEQ multiplex PCR; TCRdb has only the in-frame clones, and not every one. The sample yields tens of thousands of clones, 88% seen once. The source material was peripheral blood. The receptors were sampled from a man aged 45-60 years with active COVID-19.

Points on this clone: A read error may produce the germline difference seen at one junction end. This chain links TRBV12-5 with TRBJ2-3; D gene ambiguous. The CDR3 runs 17 residues. Germline assignment: CDR1 LGHNT and CDR2 FRNRAP. The CDR3, as DNA: TGTGCTAGTGGGACCCGACGGCCGGCCCAGTACACAGATGCGCAGTATTTT. Translation gives CASGTRRPAQYTDAQYF.

The chain joins TRBV15 to TRBJ2-7; D possibly corresponds to TRBD1 (6 bases). Germline values: CDR1 LNHNV, CDR2 YYDKDF (reference sequence). This CDR3 region has 12 residues. Trimming cost V 5 bases and J 6 bases, with 11 bases left between them. The CDR3 sequence: CATSSQGREQYF. CDR3 bases: TGTGCCACCAGCTCACAGGGTCGCGAGCAGTACTTC.

The CDR3 sequence: CASSFGTFSTDTQYF. The CDR3 DNA reads TGTGCCAGCAGCTTCGGGACTTTTAGCACAGATACGCAGTATTTT. The chain is built from TRBV6-2 or TRBV6-3 and TRBJ2-3; D may be TRBD2 (6 bases). V was pared by 6 bases and J by 0 bases, with 13 bases between. Germline V gene lookup returns CDR1 MNHEY and CDR2 SVGEGT. The CDR3 sequence is 15 residues long.

Here the CDR3 DNA reads TGTGCCAGCAGCCCTGGGGACTTGACCTACAATGAGCAGTTCTTC. Its protein product is CASSPGDLTYNEQFF. J is TRBJ2-1 and V is TRBV6-4, with a weak D call TRBD2 (6 bases). Looked up from germline, CDR1 is MRHNA and CDR2 is SNTAGT. The CDR3 length is 15 residues. The germline V and J ends were trimmed by 6 bases and 2 bases, with 14 bases remaining between them.

V and J are TRBV19 and TRBJ1-1; D remains unclear. CDR3 length: 17 amino acids. The ends were cut back, 4 bases at V and 4 bases at J, with 22 bases in the middle. Germline V gene sequence: CDR1 LNHDA, CDR2 SQIVND (reference sequence). The CDR3 loop reads CASSNGIMGIGITEAFF. The CDR3 nucleotides are TGTGCCAGTAGTAACGGGATCATGGGGATTGGAATCACTGAAGCTTTCTTT.

The chain recombines TRBV7-3 with TRBJ2-1, with a weak D call TRBD2 (5 bases). The CDR3 has 16 residues. Trimming removed 5 bases from V and 0 bases from J, with 14 bases in between. Germline V gene sequence: CDR1 SGHTA, CDR2 FQGTGA. For the CDR3, the DNA is TGTGCCAGCAGCGACCGGACTTTCAGCTCCTACAATGAGCAGTTCTTC. Protein: CASSDRTFSSYNEQFF.

This clone was seen only a few times. V and J are TRBV19 and TRBJ2-1; tentative D call: TRBD2 (6 bases). This CDR3 has 15 amino acids. V lost 4 bases and J lost 6, with 16 bases in between. CDR1 is LNHDA and CDR2 is SQIVND in the germline V gene (reference sequence). CDR3 residues: CASSTDGTSTNEQFF. The DNA of the CDR3 is TGTGCCAGTAGTACGGATGGGACTTCCACCAATGAGCAGTTCTTC.

The chain employs TRBV6-5 and TRBJ1-5; D is unclear. Germline V gene data show CDR1 as MNHEY and CDR2 as SVGAGI. CDR3 length: 12 residues. The V end lost 6 bases, the J end lost 9 bases, and 12 bases lay between the germline ends. The CDR3 loop is CASSRSVGPQHF. In DNA, the CDR3 is TGTGCCAGCAGCCGTAGCGTTGGGCCCCAGCATTTT.

This clone has just one count. The chain combines TRBV19 with TRBJ2-5; 13 bases align to TRBD2. V lost 1 base and J lost 4; bases outside the gene matches: 3. The CDR3 is 16 amino acids. CDR1 and CDR2 (germline): LNHDA, SQIVND (reference sequence). The CDR3, as DNA: TGTGCCAGTAGTATAGGACTAGCGGGAGGATCAGAGACCCAGTACTTC. Amino acids: CASSIGLAGGSETQYF.